The present entry profiles one T cell receptor beta chain with its context. This specimen comes from a study of blood T cell repertoires in COVID-19. Study-level background: Italy, Spain and the United States were the sources of the convalescent and acute COVID-19 samples. Sample material is recorded as cDNA or gDNA derived from T cells, B-cell-depleted T cells, or PBMCs.

The CDR3 extends over 14 amino acids. V was clipped by 4 bases and J by 2 bases; unmatched bases: 4. Per the germline V gene, CDR1 is LGHDT and CDR2 is YNNKEL (reference sequence). How the authors handled the data: By means of reference gene primer amplification, nucleated cell counts were estimated. TCRdb's copy holds only in-frame clones and misses some; the assay was immunoSEQ multiplex PCR. V, J and clone size were drawn from that table, and D and trimming were deduced from the DNA. Of about 72,000 clones listed, over 75% are singletons. The rearrangement joins TRBV3-1 (or the pseudogene TRBV3-2) to TRBJ1-2; 7 positions match TRBD1. Sequencing was carried out using peripheral blood. This receptor was obtained from a man aged 45 to 65 with acute or convalescent COVID-19. The chain's CDR3 is CASSPGQSNYGYTF. DNA of the CDR3: TGTGCCAGCAGCCCGGGACAGTCGAACTATGGCTACACCTTC.